Following are 32 T cell receptor beta chains from one sample sequenced in a study of shared clonotypes between healthy human individuals. Assay: immunoSEQ multiplex PCR; the TCRdb copy retains only in-frame clones and omits some. The sample yields under 1,900,000 clones, less than 99% seen once. Sequencing used naive CD4+ T cells sorted from blood. Subset meaning: CD45RA+ positively selected. Receptor source: a man aged 25 to 45 in good health.

The CDR3 reads CAINTGGGTGELFF. The CDR3 nucleotides read TGTGCCATCAATACGGGAGGAGGGACCGGGGAGCTGTTTTTT. The genes are TRBV10-3 and TRBJ2-2; TRBD2 matches at 7 bases. Trimming removed 7 bases from V and 5 bases from J; junction bases left unmatched: 7. Germline V gene data show CDR1 as ENHRY and CDR2 as SYGVKD. The CDR3 loop spans 14 amino acids.

This sequence joins TRBV5-1 and TRBJ2-1; 7 bases match TRBD2. Trimming at V came to 0 bases and at J to 6 bases, leaving 9 bases not matched to a gene. Germline V gene lookup returns CDR1 SGHRS and CDR2 YFSETQ. The CDR3 runs 16 residues. The CDR3 DNA reads TGCGCCAGCAGCTTGGCCCCTTCGGGAGGAACCAATGAGCAGTTCTTC. Translating it yields CASSLAPSGGTNEQFF. The full variable domain, its missing parts supplied by reference TRBV5-1 and TRBJ2-1, is KAGVTQTPRYLIKTRGQQVTLSCSPISGHRSVSWYQQTPGQGLQFLFEYFSETQRNKGNFPGRFSGRQFSNSRSEMNVSTLELGDSALYLCASSLAPSGGTNEQFFGPGTRLTVL.

The CDR3 DNA reads TGTGCCAGCAGCCTTGGGGACACCACCTACAATGAGCAGTTCTTC. Residues: CASSLGDTTYNEQFF. This chain uses TRBV27 with TRBJ2-1, with D perhaps matching TRBD1 (6 bases). The CDR3 is 15 amino acids. V dropped 6 bases and J dropped 2 bases, with 14 bases sitting between them. Germline V CDR1 and CDR2: MNHEY, SMNVEV (reference sequence).

The DNA of the CDR3 is TGTGCCAGCAGTTTAGCGGGAGGCCGGGACGAGCAGTACTTC. It encodes CASSLAGGRDEQYF. The chain carries TRBV6-5 and TRBJ2-7, with 10 bases identical to TRBD2. V was pared by 4 bases and J by 5 bases, with 5 bases of the junction left unmatched. Germline values: CDR1 MNHEY, CDR2 SVGAGI. The CDR3 is 14 residues long.

The chain employs TRBV5-5 and TRBJ2-7; the D gene is possibly TRBD1 (6 bases). V was clipped by 2 bases and J by 2 bases, with 14 bases between them. This CDR3 contains 15 residues. Germline CDR1 SGHKS, CDR2 YYEKEE (reference sequence). The CDR3 here is CASSFGRGLPYEQYF. The CDR3 DNA reads TGTGCCAGCAGCTTTGGCAGGGGTCTCCCCTACGAGCAGTACTTC.

The rearrangement joins TRBV25-1 to TRBJ2-2, with D unclear. The ends were cut back, 3 bases at V and 4 bases at J, with 9 bases in the middle. The CDR3 has 14 amino acids. Germline CDR1 is MGHDK and CDR2 is SYGVNS. The CDR3 is CASSELQRTGELFF. Written as DNA, the CDR3 is TGTGCCAGCAGTGAGTTACAGCGCACCGGGGAGCTGTTTTTT. Full variable domain (missing parts from reference TRBV25-1 and TRBJ2-2): EADIYQTPRYLVIGTGKKITLECSQTMGHDKMYWYQQDPGMELHLIHYSYGVNSTEKGDLSSESTVSRIRTEHFPLTLESARPSHTSQYLCASSELQRTGELFFGEGSRLTVL.

The chain recombines TRBV6-5 with TRBJ1-2; possible D gene TRBD1, 6 bases. The CDR3 length is 15 residues. Germline V gives CDR1 MNHEY, CDR2 SVGAGI. V was shortened by 6 bases and J by 5 bases, with 19 bases between the two germline ends. The CDR3 loop is CASSRDLTGRYGYTF. The CDR3 nucleotides read TGTGCCAGCAGCCGGGATCTCACAGGGAGATATGGCTACACCTTC.

V and J are TRBV28 and TRBJ1-2; D is perhaps TRBD1 (5 bases). Germline CDR1 MDHEN, CDR2 SYDVKM. The CDR3 consists of 13 residues. Trimming cost V 8 bases and J 5 bases, with 15 bases left between them. Written as DNA, the CDR3 is TGTGCCAGCCTTCCGGATTCAGGGTATGGCTACACCTTC. Protein: CASLPDSGYGYTF.

A word on this clone: The sample carries other DNA sequences with the same CDR3. The chain is built from TRBV11-3 and TRBJ2-3; D perhaps matches TRBD1 (5 bases). The germline gives CDR1 SGHNT, CDR2 YENEEA. Trimming stripped 4 bases from V and 1 base from J, with 6 bases between. The CDR3 contains 13 residues. The CDR3 DNA sequence: TGTGCCAGCAGCTCCAGGGGCACAGATACGCAGTATTTT. This codes for CASSSRGTDTQYF.

Of note for this clone: The sample carries other DNA sequences with the same CDR3. The chain carries TRBV5-1 and TRBJ2-7, with D perhaps TRBD2 (6 bases). CDR3 size: 14 residues. Trimming took off 6 bases at V and 0 bases at J, with 13 bases between the two ends. The germline gives CDR1 SGHRS, CDR2 YFSETQ. Here the CDR3 reads CASTRDSSSYEQYF. CDR3 nucleotides: TGCGCCAGCACGAGGGACTCAAGCTCCTACGAGCAGTACTTC.

The CDR3 reads CASSQRGLAASTDTQYF. The DNA of the CDR3 is TGTGCCAGCTCACAACGGGGACTAGCGGCCAGCACAGATACGCAGTATTTT. The V gene is TRBV18, the J gene TRBJ2-3; 11 positions agree with TRBD2. Trimming at V came to 4 bases and at J to 0 bases, leaving 6 bases not matched to a gene. The germline V gene has CDR1 KGHSH and CDR2 LQKENI. The length of the CDR3 is 17 residues.

This chain uses TRBV6-5 with TRBJ2-7; 12 nucleotides align to TRBD2. V lost 5 bases, J lost 0 bases, and 2 bases stayed unmatched. Germline loops: CDR1 MNHEY, CDR2 SVGAGI. CDR3 size: 15 residues. The CDR3 is CASSRTSGISYEQYF. CDR3 sequence (DNA): TGTGCCAGCAGTCGGACTAGCGGGATCTCCTACGAGCAGTACTTC.

This clone has a single count. The chain is built from TRBV5-5 and TRBJ1-1; 7 bases fit TRBD1. V lost 4 bases, J lost 6 bases, and 9 bases stayed unmatched. The germline V gene encodes CDR1 SGHKS and CDR2 YYEKEE (reference sequence). This CDR3 region has 14 residues. The CDR3: CASSRSTGAAEAFF. DNA for the CDR3: TGTGCCAGCAGCCGATCTACAGGGGCCGCTGAAGCTTTCTTT.

J is TRBJ2-6 and V is TRBV5-1; unclear D gene. The CDR3 loop spans 21 amino acids. Looked up from germline, CDR1 is SGHRS and CDR2 is YFSETQ. The ends were cut back, 0 bases at V and 0 bases at J, with 22 bases in the middle. The CDR3: CASSLASRRPAGSSGANVLTF. The CDR3 DNA follows: TGCGCCAGCAGCTTGGCATCCCGTCGGCCAGCTGGAAGCTCTGGGGCCAACGTCCTGACTTTC.

The chain combines TRBV2 with TRBJ1-1; D is undetermined. Trimming pared 1 base from V and 7 bases from J, leaving 7 bases between. This CDR3 has 12 residues. Germline assignment: CDR1 SNHLY and CDR2 FYNNEI. The CDR3 is CASSEVPNEAFF. The CDR3 DNA sequence: TGTGCCAGCAGTGAAGTCCCTAATGAAGCTTTCTTT.

The chain is built from TRBV29-1 and TRBJ2-3; no clear D gene. This CDR3 has 11 amino acids. V lost 8 bases and J lost 8, with 14 bases in between. Per germline, CDR1 SQVTM and CDR2 ANQGSEA. The CDR3 loop reads CSHSAARTQYF. The DNA of the CDR3 is TGCAGCCACTCGGCAGCCCGTACGCAGTATTTT.

The chain couples TRBV10-3 to TRBJ2-3; D possibly corresponds to TRBD1 (5 bases). Trimming cost V 10 bases and J 6 bases, with 17 bases left between them. Germline CDR1 is ENHRY and CDR2 is SYGVKD. This CDR3 is 13 amino acids long. In nucleotides, the CDR3 is TGTGCCAACGGAATACAGGTCGGGGATACGCAGTATTTT. Its protein product is CANGIQVGDTQYF.

CDR3 DNA sequence: TGTGCCAGTAGCATGGGACAGACTAGCAATCAGCCCCAGCATTTT. Translating it yields CASSMGQTSNQPQHF. The V and J genes are TRBV19 and TRBJ1-5; 7 bases map to TRBD1. In germline, CDR1 is LNHDA, CDR2 SQIVND (reference sequence). V trimming: 6 bases; J trimming: 0 bases; junction bases outside the gene matches: 5. The CDR3 spans 15 residues.

The genes are TRBV29-1 and TRBJ2-4, with 7 bases aligning to TRBD2. CDR3 length: 15 residues. The germline V gene encodes CDR1 SQVTM and CDR2 ANQGSEA. With V trimmed by 6 bases and J by 0 bases, 8 bases remained unmatched. CDR3 sequence: CSVVLTGGAKNIQYF. CDR3 nucleotide sequence: TGCAGCGTGGTCCTTACGGGGGGAGCCAAAAACATTCAGTACTTC.

The chain combines TRBV5-5 with TRBJ1-2; unclear D gene. In germline, CDR1 is SGHKS, CDR2 YYEKEE (reference sequence). V was shortened by 5 bases and J by 5 bases, with 13 bases between the two germline ends. The CDR3 runs 13 residues. The CDR3: CASRLDPWYGYTF. CDR3 nucleotides: TGTGCCAGCAGACTGGACCCGTGGTATGGCTACACCTTC.

This chain uses TRBV5-1 with TRBJ1-1; a possible D gene is TRBD1 (5 bases). This CDR3 contains 13 residues. Trimming took off 7 bases at V and 0 bases at J, with 10 bases between the two ends. The germline gives CDR1 SGHRS, CDR2 YFSETQ. CDR3 residues: CASGRDLNTEAFF. The CDR3 region has the DNA TGCGCCAGCGGCAGGGACCTGAACACTGAAGCTTTCTTT.

This chain joins TRBV15 and TRBJ2-5; possibly TRBD1 for D (6 bases). From germline, CDR1 is LNHNV and CDR2 YYDKDF (reference sequence). This CDR3 comprises 13 residues. Trimming stripped 3 bases from V and 3 bases from J, with 8 bases between. CDR3 residues: CATSSGQKETQYF. The CDR3 DNA follows: TGTGCCACCAGCAGTGGACAGAAAGAGACCCAGTACTTC.

The genes are TRBV5-4 and TRBJ2-3, with D unresolved. The V and J ends lost 1 base and 0 bases respectively, with 9 bases between them. From germline, CDR1 is SGHNT and CDR2 YYREEE (reference sequence). CDR3 length: 15 amino acids. The CDR3 loop is CASSLRQTSTDTQYF. The CDR3 DNA reads as TGTGCCAGCAGCTTGCGACAAACTAGCACAGATACGCAGTATTTT. Full variable domain (remainder filled in from reference TRBV5-4 and TRBJ2-3): ETGVTQSPTHLIKTRGQQVTLRCSSQSGHNTVSWYQQALGQGPQFIFQYYREEENGRGNFPPRFSGLQFPNYSSELNVNALELDDSALYLCASSLRQTSTDTQYFGPGTRLTVL.

The V call is TRBV7-9, the J call TRBJ1-3; possibly TRBD1 for D (5 bases). The CDR3 runs 15 residues. The V end was cut by 3 bases, the J end by 2 bases, with 11 bases between. Per germline, CDR1 SEHNR and CDR2 FQNEAQ (reference sequence). This chain's CDR3 is CASSFAGSTGNTIYF. CDR3 bases: TGTGCCAGCAGCTTCGCAGGGAGCACTGGAAACACCATATATTTT.

V is TRBV13 and J is TRBJ1-1; D might be TRBD1 (5 bases). Trimming stripped 1 base from V and 5 bases from J, with 14 bases between. Germline V lookup: CDR1 PRHDT, CDR2 FYEKMQ (reference sequence). The CDR3 spans 15 residues. Here the CDR3 reads CASSLDAGVGTEAFF. The CDR3 bases are TGTGCCAGCAGCTTAGACGCGGGGGTTGGGACTGAAGCTTTCTTT.

Remarks on this clone: Its ends do not fully match the called genes, so a read error is possible. V and J are TRBV19 and TRBJ1-2, with a possible D match to TRBD1 (5 bases). CDR3 length: 13 residues. Germline CDR1 LNHDA, CDR2 SQIVND (reference sequence). The CDR3 DNA reads as TGTGCCAGTAGTTTGACAGTTAACGATGGCTACACCTTC. It encodes CASSLTVNDGYTF.

CDR3 protein: CASSERRAHEQYF. The CDR3 region has the DNA TGTGCCAGCAGTGAAAGGAGGGCACACGAGCAGTACTTC. J is TRBJ2-7 and V is TRBV25-1; a weak D match, TRBD2 (6 bases). The CDR3 loop spans 13 amino acids. V was cut by 2 bases and J by 5 bases, with 10 bases left in between. CDR1 and CDR2 (germline): MGHDK, SYGVNS.

The gene calls are TRBV14 and TRBJ2-1; unclear D gene. Germline lookup yields CDR1 SGHDN and CDR2 FVKESK. This CDR3 comprises 15 residues. The V gene lost 4 bases and the J gene lost 4 bases, with 14 bases spanning the gap. The CDR3 reads CASSRAHLGYNEQFF. Written as DNA, the CDR3 is TGTGCCAGCAGCCGAGCCCACTTGGGATACAATGAGCAGTTCTTC.

The chain combines TRBV5-4 with TRBJ2-1, with D perhaps matching TRBD1 or TRBD2 (6 bases each). Per germline, CDR1 SGHNT and CDR2 YYREEE (reference sequence). This CDR3 has 19 residues. Trimming removed 1 base from V and 0 bases from J, with 20 bases in between. CDR3 coding DNA: TGTGCCAGCAGCTTGAAAGGACAGCGTTTCGGGAGCTCCTACAATGAGCAGTTCTTC. It yields the protein CASSLKGQRFGSSYNEQFF.

The chain carries TRBV7-2 and TRBJ2-7, with TRBD2 matching 11 bases. This CDR3 region has 16 residues. In germline, CDR1 is SGHTA, CDR2 FQGNSA. The ends lost 6 bases at V and 2 bases at J; junction bases unmatched: 9. The chain's CDR3 is CASSRRVAGGPYEQYF. CDR3 DNA: TGTGCCAGCAGTCGCCGTGTAGCGGGAGGGCCCTACGAGCAGTACTTC.

The genes are TRBV29-1 and TRBJ2-1; 8 bases are a match to TRBD2. The CDR3 runs to 15 residues. After removal of 8 bases from V and 1 base from J, the junction contained 10 bases not matched to a gene. Looked up from germline, CDR1 is SQVTM and CDR2 is ANQGSEA. The CDR3 nucleotides are TGCAGCCTTCGAAAAGCGGGAGTATCCTACAATGAGCAGTTCTTC. Translation: CSLRKAGVSYNEQFF.

The chain uses TRBV28 and TRBJ1-5; TRBD1 might be the D (6 bases). The CDR3 totals 15 residues. Germline-derived CDR1 and CDR2 are MDHEN and SYDVKM. V gave up 3 bases and J gave up 4 bases, with 13 bases separating them. The CDR3 DNA follows: TGTGCCAGCAGTTTCCCTGGACAGCTTAATCAGCCCCAGCATTTT. Amino acid sequence: CASSFPGQLNQPQHF.